A single T cell receptor beta chain is shown here with its context. The data stem from a study of blood T cell repertoires in COVID-19. Sequencing was performed with immunoSEQ multiplex PCR; in TCRdb, only in-frame clones are kept and a portion is missing. The sample has a few hundred thousand clones, 75% to 90% seen once. Germline lookup yields CDR1 MGHRA and CDR2 YSYEKL. CDR3 size: 20 residues. V was pared by 4 bases and J by 4 bases, with 17 bases of the junction left unmatched. The chain uses TRBV4-1 and TRBJ2-6; 9 nucleotides agree with TRBD1. This sequence was found in a man aged 25 to 40 who had recovered from COVID-19. The sequencing input was PBMCs or T cells enriched from blood (not recorded which). The CDR3 sequence is CASSLTAGTGLLNGANVLTF. The CDR3, as DNA: TGCGCCAGCAGCCTTACGGCCGGGACAGGGCTTTTGAACGGGGCCAACGTCCTGACTTTC.